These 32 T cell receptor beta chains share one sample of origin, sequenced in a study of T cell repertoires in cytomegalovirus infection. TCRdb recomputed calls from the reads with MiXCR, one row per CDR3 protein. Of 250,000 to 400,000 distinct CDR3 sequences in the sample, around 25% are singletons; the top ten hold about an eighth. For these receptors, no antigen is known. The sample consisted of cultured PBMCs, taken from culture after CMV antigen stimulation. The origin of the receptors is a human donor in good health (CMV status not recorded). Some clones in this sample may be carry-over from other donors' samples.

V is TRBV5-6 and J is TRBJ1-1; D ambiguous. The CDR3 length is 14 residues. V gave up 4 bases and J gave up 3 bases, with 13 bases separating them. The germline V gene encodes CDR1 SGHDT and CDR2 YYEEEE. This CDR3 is CASSLTVIYTEAFF. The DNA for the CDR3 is TGTGCCAGCAGCCTAACAGTGATTTACACTGAAGCTTTCTTT.

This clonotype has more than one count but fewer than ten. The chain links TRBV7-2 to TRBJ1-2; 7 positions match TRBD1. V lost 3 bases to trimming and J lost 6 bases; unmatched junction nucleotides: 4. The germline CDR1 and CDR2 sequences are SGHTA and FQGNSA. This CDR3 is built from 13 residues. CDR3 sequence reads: CASSFTGVNGYTF. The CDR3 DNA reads TGTGCCAGCAGCTTTACAGGGGTGAATGGCTACACCTTC.

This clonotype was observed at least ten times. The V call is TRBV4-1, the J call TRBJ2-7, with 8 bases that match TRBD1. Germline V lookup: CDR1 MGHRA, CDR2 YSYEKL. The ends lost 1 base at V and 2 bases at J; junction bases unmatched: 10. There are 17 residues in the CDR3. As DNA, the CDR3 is TGCGCCAGCAGCCAAGTTGGGACAGGAGGGTCCCCCTACGAGCAGTACTTC. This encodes CASSQVGTGGSPYEQYF.

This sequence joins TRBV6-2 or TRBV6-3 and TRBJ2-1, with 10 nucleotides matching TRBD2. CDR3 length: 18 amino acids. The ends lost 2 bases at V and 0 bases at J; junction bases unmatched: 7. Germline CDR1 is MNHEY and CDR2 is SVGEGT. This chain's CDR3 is CASSYPRLAGSSYNEQFF. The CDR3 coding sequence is TGTGCCAGCAGTTACCCCCGACTAGCGGGCAGCTCCTACAATGAGCAGTTCTTC.

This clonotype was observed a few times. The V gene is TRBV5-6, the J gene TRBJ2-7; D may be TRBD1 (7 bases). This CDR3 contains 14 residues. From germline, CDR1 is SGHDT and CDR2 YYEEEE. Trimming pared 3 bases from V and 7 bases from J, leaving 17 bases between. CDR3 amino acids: CASSYRTGGREQYV. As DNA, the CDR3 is TGTGCCAGCAGCTACCGGACAGGTGGGAGGGAGCAGTACGTC.

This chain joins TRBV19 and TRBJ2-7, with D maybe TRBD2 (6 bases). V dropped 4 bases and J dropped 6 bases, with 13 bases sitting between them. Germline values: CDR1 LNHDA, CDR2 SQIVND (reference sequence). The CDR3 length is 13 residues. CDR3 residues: CASSTATSSEQYF. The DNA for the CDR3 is TGTGCCAGTAGTACGGCGACTAGTTCCGAGCAGTACTTC.

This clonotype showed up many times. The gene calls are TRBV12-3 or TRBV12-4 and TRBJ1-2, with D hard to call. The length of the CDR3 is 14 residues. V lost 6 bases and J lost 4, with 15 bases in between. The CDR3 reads CASSSSLWGYGYTF. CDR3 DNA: TGTGCCAGCAGCTCCAGCCTCTGGGGCTATGGCTACACCTTC.

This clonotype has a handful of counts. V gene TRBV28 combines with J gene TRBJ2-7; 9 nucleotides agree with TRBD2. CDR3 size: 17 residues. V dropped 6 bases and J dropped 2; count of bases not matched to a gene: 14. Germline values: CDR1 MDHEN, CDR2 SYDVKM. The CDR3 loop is CASSYPLGQRGAYEQYF. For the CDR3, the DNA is TGTGCCAGCAGCTATCCTCTGGGACAGCGGGGGGCCTACGAGCAGTACTTC.

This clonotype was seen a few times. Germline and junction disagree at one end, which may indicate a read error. CDR3 sequence: CASSLLEVGLNSPLHF. Here the CDR3 DNA reads TGTGCCAGCAGCTTATTGGAGGTTGGATTGAATTCGCCCCTCCACTTT. V and J are TRBV7-2 and TRBJ1-6, with D uncertain. Germline-derived CDR1 and CDR2 are SGHTA and FQGNSA. The CDR3 is made up of 16 amino acids.

The CDR3 sequence is CASRFTDVNEQFF. The CDR3 DNA sequence: TGTGCCAGTAGATTTACGGACGTTAATGAGCAGTTCTTC. This chain connects TRBV19 to TRBJ2-1, with D uncertain. This CDR3 has 13 amino acids. Germline-derived CDR1 and CDR2 are LNHDA and SQIVND (reference sequence). The V gene lost 6 bases and the J gene lost 7 bases, with 13 bases spanning the gap.

The CDR3 reads CASSLHGGLRSYEQYV. The CDR3 DNA sequence: TGTGCCAGCAGTCTCCATGGAGGTCTAAGGTCCTACGAGCAGTACGTC. This chain joins TRBV27 and TRBJ2-7, with D possibly TRBD2 on 5 matching bases. Germline loops: CDR1 MNHEY, CDR2 SMNVEV (reference sequence). Trimming took 5 bases from V and 1 from J, leaving 18 bases between them. This CDR3 has 16 residues.

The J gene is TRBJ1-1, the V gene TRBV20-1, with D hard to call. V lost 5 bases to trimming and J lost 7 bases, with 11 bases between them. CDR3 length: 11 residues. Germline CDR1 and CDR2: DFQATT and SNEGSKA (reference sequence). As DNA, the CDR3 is TGCAGTGCTTCAAGTTCTCATGAAGCTTTCTTT. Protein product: CSASSSHEAFF.

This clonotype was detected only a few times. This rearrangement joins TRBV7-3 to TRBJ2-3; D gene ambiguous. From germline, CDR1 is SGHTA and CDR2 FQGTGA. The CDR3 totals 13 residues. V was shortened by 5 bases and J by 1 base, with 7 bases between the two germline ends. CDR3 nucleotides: TGTGCCAGCAGCCACGTGGGCACAGATACGCAGTATTTT. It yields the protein CASSHVGTDTQYF.

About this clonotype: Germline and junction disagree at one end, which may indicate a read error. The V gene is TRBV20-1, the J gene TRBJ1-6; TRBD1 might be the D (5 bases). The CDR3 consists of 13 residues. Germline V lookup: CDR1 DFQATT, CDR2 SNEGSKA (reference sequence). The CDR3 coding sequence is TGCAGTGCTGGAGACAGCTATAATTCACCCCTCCACTTT. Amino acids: CSAGDSYNSPLHF.

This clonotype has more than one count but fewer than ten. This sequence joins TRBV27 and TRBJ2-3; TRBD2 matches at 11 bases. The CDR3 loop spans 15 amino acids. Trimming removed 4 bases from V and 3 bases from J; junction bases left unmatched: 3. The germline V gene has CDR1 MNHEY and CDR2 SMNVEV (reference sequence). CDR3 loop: CASSYSGRATDTQYF. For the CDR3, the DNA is TGTGCCAGCAGTTATAGCGGGAGGGCTACAGATACGCAGTATTTT.

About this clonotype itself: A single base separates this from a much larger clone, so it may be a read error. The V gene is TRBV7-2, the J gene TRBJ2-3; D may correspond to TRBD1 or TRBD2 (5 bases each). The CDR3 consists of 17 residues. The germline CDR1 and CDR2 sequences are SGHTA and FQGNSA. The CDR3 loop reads CANSFPQGERSTDTQYF. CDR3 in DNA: TGTGCCAACAGCTTTCCCCAAGGGGAGCGGTCCACAGATACGCAGTATTTT.

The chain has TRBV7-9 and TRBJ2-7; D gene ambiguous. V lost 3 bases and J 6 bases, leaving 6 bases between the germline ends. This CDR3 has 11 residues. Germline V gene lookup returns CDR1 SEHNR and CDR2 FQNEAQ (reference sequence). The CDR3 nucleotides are TGTGCCAGCAGCTTCACGGTCGAGCAGTACTTC. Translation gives CASSFTVEQYF.

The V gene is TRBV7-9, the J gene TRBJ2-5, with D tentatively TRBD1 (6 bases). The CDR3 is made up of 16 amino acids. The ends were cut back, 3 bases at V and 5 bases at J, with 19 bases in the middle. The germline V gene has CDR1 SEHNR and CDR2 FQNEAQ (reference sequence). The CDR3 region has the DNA TGTGCCAGCAGCTTCGCCCCGGGACACGGCCCGGAGACCCAGTACTTC. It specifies CASSFAPGHGPETQYF.

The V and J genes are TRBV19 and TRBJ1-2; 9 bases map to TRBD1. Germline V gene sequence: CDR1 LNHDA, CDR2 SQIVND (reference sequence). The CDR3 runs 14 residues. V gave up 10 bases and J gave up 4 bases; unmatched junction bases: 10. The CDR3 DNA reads TGTGCCACTGAAGACAGGGGGAATTCCTATGGCTACACCTTC. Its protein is CATEDRGNSYGYTF.

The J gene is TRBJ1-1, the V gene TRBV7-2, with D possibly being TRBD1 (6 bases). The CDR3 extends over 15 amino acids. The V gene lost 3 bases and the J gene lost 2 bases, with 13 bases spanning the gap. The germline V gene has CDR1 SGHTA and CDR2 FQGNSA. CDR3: CASSLGATGNTEAFF. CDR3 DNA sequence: TGTGCCAGCAGCTTGGGGGCGACAGGTAACACTGAAGCTTTCTTT.

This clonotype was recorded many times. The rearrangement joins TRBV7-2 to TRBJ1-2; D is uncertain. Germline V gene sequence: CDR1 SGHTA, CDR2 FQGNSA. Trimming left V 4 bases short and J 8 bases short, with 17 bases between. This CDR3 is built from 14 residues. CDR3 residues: CASSSPGGWLGYTF. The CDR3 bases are TGTGCCAGCAGCTCGCCAGGAGGGTGGTTGGGCTACACCTTC.

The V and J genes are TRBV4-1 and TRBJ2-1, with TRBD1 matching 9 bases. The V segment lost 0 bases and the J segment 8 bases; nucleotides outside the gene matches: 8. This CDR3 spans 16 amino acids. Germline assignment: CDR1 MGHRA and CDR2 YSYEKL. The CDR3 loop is CASSQEPGTGYDEQFF. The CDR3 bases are TGCGCCAGCAGCCAAGAGCCAGGGACAGGGTACGATGAGCAGTTCTTC.

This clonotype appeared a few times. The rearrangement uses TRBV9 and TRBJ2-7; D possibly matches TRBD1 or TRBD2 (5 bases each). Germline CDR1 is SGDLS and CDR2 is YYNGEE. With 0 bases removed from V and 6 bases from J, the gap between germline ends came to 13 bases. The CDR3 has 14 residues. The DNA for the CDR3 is TGTGCCAGCAGCGTAGCCACGGGACCCCTCGAGCAGTACTTC. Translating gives CASSVATGPLEQYF. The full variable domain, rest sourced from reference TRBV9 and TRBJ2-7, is DSGVTQTPKHLITATGQRVTLRCSPRSGDLSVYWYQQSLDQGLQFLIQYYNGEERAKGNILERFSAQQFPDLHSELNLSSLELGDSALYFCASSVATGPLEQYFGPGTRLTVT.

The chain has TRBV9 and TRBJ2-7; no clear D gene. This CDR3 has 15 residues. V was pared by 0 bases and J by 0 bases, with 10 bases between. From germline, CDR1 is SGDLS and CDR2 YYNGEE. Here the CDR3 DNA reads TGTGCCAGCAGCGTAGGTGCACAGAGCTCCTACGAGCAGTACTTC. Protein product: CASSVGAQSSYEQYF.

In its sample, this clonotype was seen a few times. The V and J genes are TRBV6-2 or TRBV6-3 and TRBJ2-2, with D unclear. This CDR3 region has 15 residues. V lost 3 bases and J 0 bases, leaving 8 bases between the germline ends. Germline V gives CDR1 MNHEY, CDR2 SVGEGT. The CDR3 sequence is CASSYLDSNTGELFF. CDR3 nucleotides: TGTGCCAGCAGTTATTTAGATTCGAACACCGGGGAGCTGTTTTTT.

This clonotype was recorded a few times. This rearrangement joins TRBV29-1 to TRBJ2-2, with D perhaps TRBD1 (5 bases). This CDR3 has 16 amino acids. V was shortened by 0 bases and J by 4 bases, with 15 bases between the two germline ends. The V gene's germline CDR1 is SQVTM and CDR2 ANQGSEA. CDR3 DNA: TGCAGCGTTGAAGATGGCACAGGCATCGGCACCGGGGAGCTGTTTTTT. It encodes CSVEDGTGIGTGELFF.

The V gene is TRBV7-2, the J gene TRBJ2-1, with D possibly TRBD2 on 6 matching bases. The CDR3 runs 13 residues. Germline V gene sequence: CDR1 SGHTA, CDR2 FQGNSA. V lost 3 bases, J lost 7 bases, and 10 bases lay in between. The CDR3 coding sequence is TGTGCCAGCAGCTTGGAACTAGCAAATGAGCAGTTCTTC. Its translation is CASSLELANEQFF.

This CDR3 is CASSRPSGANYGYTF. The CDR3 bases are TGTGCCAGCAGCCGACCCTCCGGAGCGAACTATGGCTACACCTTC. V is TRBV5-4 and J is TRBJ1-2, with D uncertain. V lost 4 bases and J 2 bases, leaving 15 bases between the germline ends. The CDR3 runs to 15 residues. Germline-derived CDR1 and CDR2 are SGHNT and YYREEE (reference sequence).

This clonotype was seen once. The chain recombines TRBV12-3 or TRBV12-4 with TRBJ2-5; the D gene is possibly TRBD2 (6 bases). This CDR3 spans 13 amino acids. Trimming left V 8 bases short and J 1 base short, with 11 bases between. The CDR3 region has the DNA TGTGCCAGCTTAGCGGAACCCCAAGAGACCCAGTACTTC. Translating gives CASLAEPQETQYF.

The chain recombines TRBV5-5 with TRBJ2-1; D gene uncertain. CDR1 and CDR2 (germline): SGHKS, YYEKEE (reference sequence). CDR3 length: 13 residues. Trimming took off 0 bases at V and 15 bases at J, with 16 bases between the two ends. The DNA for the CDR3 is TGTGCCAGCAGCTTGGAGAGCTACGGGCCTTCGTTCTTC. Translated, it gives CASSLESYGPSFF.

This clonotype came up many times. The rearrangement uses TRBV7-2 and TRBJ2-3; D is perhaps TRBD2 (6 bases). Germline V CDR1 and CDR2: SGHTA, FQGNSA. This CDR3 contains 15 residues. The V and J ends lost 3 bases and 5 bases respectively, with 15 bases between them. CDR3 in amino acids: CASSFTSRAQDTQYF. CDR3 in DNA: TGTGCCAGCAGCTTTACTAGCCGGGCACAAGATACGCAGTATTTT.

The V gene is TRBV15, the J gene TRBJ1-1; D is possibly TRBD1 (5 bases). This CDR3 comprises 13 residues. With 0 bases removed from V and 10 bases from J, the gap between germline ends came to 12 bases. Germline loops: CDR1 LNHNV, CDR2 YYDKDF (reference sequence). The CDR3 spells CATSRDLGTPAFF. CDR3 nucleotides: TGTGCCACCAGCAGAGATCTAGGGACTCCAGCTTTCTTT.